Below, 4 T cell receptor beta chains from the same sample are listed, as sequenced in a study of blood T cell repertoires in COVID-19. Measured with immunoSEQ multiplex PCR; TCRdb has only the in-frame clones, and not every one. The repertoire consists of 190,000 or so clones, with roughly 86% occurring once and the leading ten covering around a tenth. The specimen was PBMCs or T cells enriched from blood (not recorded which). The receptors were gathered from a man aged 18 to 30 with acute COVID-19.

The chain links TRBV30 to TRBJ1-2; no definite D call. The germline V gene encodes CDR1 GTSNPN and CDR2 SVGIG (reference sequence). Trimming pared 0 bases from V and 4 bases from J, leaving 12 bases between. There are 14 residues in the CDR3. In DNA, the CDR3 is TGTGCCTGGAGTGTAGGAGAGTTCTTCTATGGCTACACCTTC. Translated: CAWSVGEFFYGYTF.

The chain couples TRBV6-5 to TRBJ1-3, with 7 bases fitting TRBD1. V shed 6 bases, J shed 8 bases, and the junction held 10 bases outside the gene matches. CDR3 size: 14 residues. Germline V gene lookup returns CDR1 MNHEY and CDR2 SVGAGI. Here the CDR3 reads CASRDPDRADTIYF. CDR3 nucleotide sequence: TGTGCCAGCAGGGACCCTGACAGGGCGGACACCATATATTTT.

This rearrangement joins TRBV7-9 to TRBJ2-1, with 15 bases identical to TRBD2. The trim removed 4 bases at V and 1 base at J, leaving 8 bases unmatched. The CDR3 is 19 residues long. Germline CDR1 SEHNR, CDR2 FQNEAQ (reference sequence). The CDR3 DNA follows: TGTGCCAGCAGCTCCCCGGGACTAGCGGGAGGCCAGTCCTACAATGAGCAGTTCTTC. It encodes CASSSPGLAGGQSYNEQFF.

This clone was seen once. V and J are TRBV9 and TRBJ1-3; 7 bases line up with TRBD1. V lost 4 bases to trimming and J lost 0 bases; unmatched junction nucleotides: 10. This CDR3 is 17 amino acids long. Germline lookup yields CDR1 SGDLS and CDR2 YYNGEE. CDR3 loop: CASSFQPGQPSGNTIYF. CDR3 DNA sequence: TGTGCCAGCAGCTTTCAACCGGGACAGCCCTCTGGAAACACCATATATTTT.